Listed below are T cell receptor beta chains from one sample, sequenced in a study of blood T cell repertoires in COVID-19. Data came from immunoSEQ multiplex PCR; TCRdb stores just in-frame clones and leaves some out. The profile covers about 210,000 clones, with around 80% appearing a single time and approximately 12% taken by the ten largest. The sequenced material came from peripheral blood. These receptors all come from a woman aged 35 to 49 with acute or convalescent COVID-19. Each CDR3 is given with its conserved first and last residue. A D gene is named only where the DNA matches it firmly. Clone size is given for some rows only: seen once, a few or many times, or a class if the clone is expanded.

j_gene: TRBJ1-2; v_gene: TRBV5-1; d_gene: TRBD1; abundance: once; CDR3nt: TGCGCCAGCAGCTTTCGGGACAGGGATTCTAAGGACGGCTACACCTTC; CDR3aa: CASSFRDRDSKDGYTF
j_gene: TRBJ1-2; v_gene: TRBV19; d_gene: .; abundance: .; CDR3nt: TGTGCCAGTAGTATAGACTTTCTTGGACAAAAAGGCTACACCTTC; CDR3aa: CASSIDFLGQKGYTF
j_gene: TRBJ1-2; v_gene: TRBV7-9; d_gene: TRBD1; abundance: .; CDR3nt: TGTGCCAGCAGCTTAGCTCTCGGGGACAGGCCTAACTATGGCTACACCTTC; CDR3aa: CASSLALGDRPNYGYTF
j_gene: TRBJ2-1; v_gene: TRBV5-1; d_gene: TRBD2; abundance: .; CDR3nt: TGCGCCAGCAGCTGGGGACTAGCCTTCGACAATGAGCAGTTCTTC; CDR3aa: CASSWGLAFDNEQFF
j_gene: TRBJ1-4; v_gene: TRBV27; d_gene: .; abundance: .; CDR3nt: TGTGCCAGCAGTTTAAAATTCGGAATTGGAGCAAAACTGTTTTTT; CDR3aa: CASSLKFGIGAKLFF
j_gene: TRBJ2-7; v_gene: TRBV20-1; d_gene: .; abundance: .; CDR3nt: TGCAGTGCTGCCCTCGGCGAGCAGTACTTC; CDR3aa: CSAALGEQYF
j_gene: TRBJ2-3; v_gene: TRBV19; d_gene: TRBD2; abundance: few; CDR3nt: TGTGCCAGTAGAGGGAGGGGCACAGATACGCAGTATTTT; CDR3aa: CASRGRGTDTQYF
j_gene: TRBJ2-7; v_gene: TRBV9; d_gene: TRBD2; abundance: .; CDR3nt: TGTGCCAGCAGCGTAGGGCGGGAGAATCACTACGAGCAGTACTTC; CDR3aa: CASSVGRENHYEQYF
j_gene: TRBJ1-2; v_gene: TRBV7-8; d_gene: TRBD1; abundance: .; CDR3nt: TGTGCCAGCAGCCCGGGACAGGCTAACTATGGCTACACCTTC; CDR3aa: CASSPGQANYGYTF
j_gene: TRBJ1-1; v_gene: TRBV5-5; d_gene: TRBD1; abundance: few; CDR3nt: TGTGCCAGCAGCAGACAGGGGAACACTGAAGCTTTCTTT; CDR3aa: CASSRQGNTEAFF
j_gene: TRBJ2-3; v_gene: TRBV24-1; d_gene: TRBD2; abundance: .; CDR3nt: TGTGCCACCAGTGATAGGACTAGCGGGAGCACAGATACGCAGTATTTT; CDR3aa: CATSDRTSGSTDTQYF
j_gene: TRBJ2-5; v_gene: TRBV7-2; d_gene: TRBD1; abundance: .; CDR3nt: TGTGCCAGCAGGACGACAGGGGTTCAAGAGACCCAGTACTTC; CDR3aa: CASRTTGVQETQYF
j_gene: TRBJ1-6; v_gene: TRBV19; d_gene: .; abundance: .; CDR3nt: TGTGCCAGTAGTATCCGGGGAGGTAATTCACCCCTCCACTTT; CDR3aa: CASSIRGGNSPLHF
j_gene: TRBJ1-2; v_gene: TRBV6-5; d_gene: .; abundance: .; CDR3nt: TGTGCCAGCAGGGAGACAGCTAACTATGGCTACACCTTC; CDR3aa: CASRETANYGYTF
j_gene: TRBJ2-2; v_gene: TRBV7-9; d_gene: .; abundance: .; CDR3nt: TGTGGGACAGCAGGTAGACAGGTGAACACCGGGGAGCTGTTTTTT; CDR3aa: CGTAGRQVNTGELFF
j_gene: TRBJ1-4; v_gene: TRBV19; d_gene: .; abundance: few; CDR3nt: TGTGCCAGTAGTGCCCATAACAGGGTGGGGGCTGAAAAACTGTTTTTT; CDR3aa: CASSAHNRVGAEKLFF
j_gene: TRBJ2-1; v_gene: TRBV6-2/TRBV6-3; d_gene: TRBD2; abundance: .; CDR3nt: TGTGCCAGCAGTTACTCGGAGCAGCGGGGGGGCTGGGATGAGCAGTTCTTC; CDR3aa: CASSYSEQRGGWDEQFF
j_gene: TRBJ2-3; v_gene: TRBV30; d_gene: TRBD2; abundance: .; CDR3nt: TGTGCCTGGAGTGGTTTAGCGGGGGGGCCCACGGGCACAGATACGCAGTATTTT; CDR3aa: CAWSGLAGGPTGTDTQYF
j_gene: TRBJ2-7; v_gene: TRBV19; d_gene: TRBD1; abundance: .; CDR3nt: TGTGCCAGTACCGGGACAGGAACCTCCTACGAGCAGTACTTC; CDR3aa: CASTGTGTSYEQYF
j_gene: TRBJ2-7; v_gene: TRBV19; d_gene: .; abundance: .; CDR3nt: TGTGCCAGTAGTATAGATGGTGGGGCAGGGCCGGGCGAGCAGTACTTC; CDR3aa: CASSIDGGAGPGEQYF
j_gene: TRBJ2-2; v_gene: TRBV11-3; d_gene: TRBD2; abundance: many; CDR3nt: TGTGCCAGCAGCTTAGCCCCCCTCCTCCTAGCGGGGGGAACCGGGGAGCTGTTTTTT; CDR3aa: CASSLAPLLLAGGTGELFF
j_gene: TRBJ1-5; v_gene: TRBV6-2/TRBV6-3; d_gene: .; abundance: .; CDR3nt: TGTGCCAGCAGTGAGCGGGCTGGGGTTTTTCAGCCCCAGCATTTT; CDR3aa: CASSERAGVFQPQHF
j_gene: TRBJ2-2; v_gene: TRBV5-1; d_gene: TRBD1; abundance: .; CDR3nt: TGCGCCAGCAGCCCGGCGCAGGGGGCGAACACCGGGGAGCTGTTTTTT; CDR3aa: CASSPAQGANTGELFF
j_gene: TRBJ1-2; v_gene: TRBV4-1; d_gene: .; abundance: .; CDR3nt: TGCGCCAGCAGCCAAAACCTACTTGAAAGCAAGACGGGCTATGGCTACACCTTC; CDR3aa: CASSQNLLESKTGYGYTF
j_gene: TRBJ2-7; v_gene: TRBV11-2; d_gene: TRBD1; abundance: once; CDR3nt: TGTGCCAGCAGCTTAGCCGGGACAGGGCTCTACGAGCAGTACTTC; CDR3aa: CASSLAGTGLYEQYF
j_gene: TRBJ2-1; v_gene: TRBV24-1; d_gene: .; abundance: .; CDR3nt: TGTGCCACCAGTGAGTATAGCGGAGAGCAGTTCTTC; CDR3aa: CATSEYSGEQFF
j_gene: TRBJ1-6; v_gene: TRBV27; d_gene: .; abundance: .; CDR3nt: TGTGCCAGCAGTTTAAAGTTGGCTTCACCCCTCCACTTT; CDR3aa: CASSLKLASPLHF
j_gene: TRBJ2-2; v_gene: TRBV30; d_gene: .; abundance: .; CDR3nt: TGTGCCTGGACTCTGGGCCTCACGAACACCGGGGAGCTGTTTTTT; CDR3aa: CAWTLGLTNTGELFF
j_gene: TRBJ2-3; v_gene: TRBV30; d_gene: .; abundance: few; CDR3nt: TGTGCCTGGAGTGTCGAGGTGGGCACAGATACGCAGTATTTT; CDR3aa: CAWSVEVGTDTQYF
j_gene: TRBJ1-6; v_gene: TRBV6-5; d_gene: .; abundance: .; CDR3nt: TGTGCCAGCAGTTACTCGACGGGCAGGGCGAATTCACCCCTCCACTTT; CDR3aa: CASSYSTGRANSPLHF
j_gene: TRBJ2-1; v_gene: TRBV10-3; d_gene: TRBD2; abundance: once; CDR3nt: TGTGCCATCAGCGAGGCGGTAGGCGGGGGGGGTTACAATGAGCAGTTCTTC; CDR3aa: CAISEAVGGGGYNEQFF
j_gene: TRBJ2-1; v_gene: TRBV5-1; d_gene: .; abundance: once; CDR3nt: TGCGCCAGCAGAGAGGAGGTTCGGAACTACAATGAGCAGTTCTTC; CDR3aa: CASREEVRNYNEQFF
j_gene: TRBJ2-7; v_gene: TRBV24-1; d_gene: TRBD1; abundance: .; CDR3nt: TGTGCCACCAGTGAATCGGGACAGGGCATGAACGAGCAGTACTTC; CDR3aa: CATSESGQGMNEQYF
j_gene: TRBJ2-7; v_gene: TRBV27; d_gene: TRBD1; abundance: .; CDR3nt: TGTGCCAGCAGCTCTCGGGACAGGGCCCTCATGTCCTCCTACGAGCAGTACTTC; CDR3aa: CASSSRDRALMSSYEQYF
j_gene: TRBJ1-2; v_gene: TRBV27; d_gene: TRBD1; abundance: .; CDR3nt: TGTGCCAGCAGTTCCGGGACAGTCTTAGCAGGCTACACCTTC; CDR3aa: CASSSGTVLAGYTF
j_gene: TRBJ2-5; v_gene: TRBV19; d_gene: .; abundance: .; CDR3nt: TGTGCCAGTAGGGGGCCCCAAGAGACCCAGTACTTC; CDR3aa: CASRGPQETQYF
j_gene: TRBJ1-1; v_gene: TRBV6-1; d_gene: TRBD1; abundance: .; CDR3nt: TGTGCCAGCAGTGAAGCATATGCAGGGGGCCCAAGATACACTGAAGCTTTCTTT; CDR3aa: CASSEAYAGGPRYTEAFF
j_gene: TRBJ2-7; v_gene: TRBV5-1; d_gene: TRBD2; abundance: .; CDR3nt: TGCGCCAGCAGTAAGGGACTAGGCCCCTACGAGCAGTACTTC; CDR3aa: CASSKGLGPYEQYF
j_gene: TRBJ2-6; v_gene: TRBV3-1/TRBV3-2; d_gene: .; abundance: .; CDR3nt: TGTGCCAGCAGCCAACCTCAGGGCTCTGGGGCCAACGTCCTGACTTTC; CDR3aa: CASSQPQGSGANVLTF
j_gene: TRBJ1-2; v_gene: TRBV21-1; d_gene: .; abundance: once; CDR3nt: TGTGCCAGCAGCAAAGCGCGGGGGGAAGGAAGGAACTATGGCTACACCTTC; CDR3aa: CASSKARGEGRNYGYTF
j_gene: TRBJ1-1; v_gene: TRBV3-1/TRBV3-2; d_gene: .; abundance: .; CDR3nt: TGTGCTAGCGCGGGGGCTATGACTGAAGCTTTCTTT; CDR3aa: CASAGAMTEAFF
j_gene: TRBJ2-1; v_gene: TRBV9; d_gene: TRBD2; abundance: .; CDR3nt: TGTGCCAGCAGCATGACTAGCGGGAGTATTAATGAGCAGTTCTTC; CDR3aa: CASSMTSGSINEQFF
j_gene: TRBJ2-1; v_gene: TRBV11-2; d_gene: TRBD2; abundance: .; CDR3nt: TGTGCCAGCACCCCCGCGGCAGCGGGGTACAATGAGCAGTTCTTC; CDR3aa: CASTPAAAGYNEQFF
j_gene: TRBJ1-5; v_gene: TRBV6-5; d_gene: .; abundance: few; CDR3nt: TGTGCCAGCACTAGGGACACGGCTTACAATCAGCCCCAGCATTTT; CDR3aa: CASTRDTAYNQPQHF
j_gene: TRBJ2-3; v_gene: TRBV6-5; d_gene: TRBD2; abundance: once; CDR3nt: TGTGCCAGCAGTTACTCCGGGACTAGCGGAGCGTATTTT; CDR3aa: CASSYSGTSGAYF
j_gene: TRBJ2-1; v_gene: TRBV6-1; d_gene: .; abundance: .; CDR3nt: TGTGCCAGCAGTGAAGACAGGACCTACAATGAGCAGTTCTTC; CDR3aa: CASSEDRTYNEQFF
j_gene: TRBJ2-4; v_gene: TRBV2; d_gene: .; abundance: .; CDR3nt: TGTGCCAGCACCACGGGCAGGGAGGACATTCAGTACTTC; CDR3aa: CASTTGREDIQYF
j_gene: TRBJ1-2; v_gene: TRBV10-3; d_gene: .; abundance: once; CDR3nt: TGTGCCATCAGTGGAGGCCTTTTACAGGGCGTGGATGGCTACACCTTC; CDR3aa: CAISGGLLQGVDGYTF
j_gene: TRBJ2-3; v_gene: TRBV11-2; d_gene: .; abundance: .; CDR3nt: TGTGCCAGCAGCGCAGGTCATTGGGGCGCAGATACGCAGTATTTT; CDR3aa: CASSAGHWGADTQYF
j_gene: TRBJ2-1; v_gene: TRBV27; d_gene: .; abundance: .; CDR3nt: TGTGCCAGCATGGGAGGCAATGAGCAGTTCTTC; CDR3aa: CASMGGNEQFF